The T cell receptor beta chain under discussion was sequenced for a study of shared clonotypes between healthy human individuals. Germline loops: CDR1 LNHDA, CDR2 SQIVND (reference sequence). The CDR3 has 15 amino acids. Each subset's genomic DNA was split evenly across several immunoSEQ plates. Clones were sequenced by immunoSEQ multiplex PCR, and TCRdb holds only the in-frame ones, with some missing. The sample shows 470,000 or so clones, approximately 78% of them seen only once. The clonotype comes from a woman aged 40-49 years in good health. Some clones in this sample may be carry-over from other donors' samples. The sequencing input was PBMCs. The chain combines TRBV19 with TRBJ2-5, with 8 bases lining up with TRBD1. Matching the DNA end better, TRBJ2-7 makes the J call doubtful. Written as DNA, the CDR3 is TGTGCCAGTAGAACAACCGGGACAGGCACCTACGAGCAGTACTTC. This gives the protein CASRTTGTGTYEQYF.